Listed below are T cell receptor beta chains from one sample, sequenced in a study of blood T cell repertoires in COVID-19. Repertoires were generated with immunoSEQ multiplex PCR, while TCRdb's copy carries only in-frame clones and drops some. The table shows over 35,000 clones, with about 87% occurring only once. Specimen: peripheral blood. These receptors all come from a man aged 40-50 years with COVID-19, enrolled during active disease. The CDR3 runs from the conserved cysteine through the conserved F or W. A D gene is named only where the DNA matches it firmly. Only some rows state a clone size, as once, few, many or a class for expanded clones.

cdr3_nt	cdr3_aa	clone_size	d_call	j_call	v_call
TGCAGCGTTGAGCGGGGCACAGATACGCAGTATTTT	CSVERGTDTQYF	-	-	TRBJ2-3	TRBV29-1
TGTGCCAGCAGGGGCAGGGGGGTGGTAGGCACTGAAGCTTTCTTT	CASRGRGVVGTEAFF	-	TRBD1	TRBJ1-1	TRBV2
TGTGCCAGCACCACGGGGGATGGCAATCAGCCCCAGCATTTT	CASTTGDGNQPQHF	-	-	TRBJ1-5	TRBV9
TGTGCCAGCAGCTTACGACAGGTCCAAGAGACCCAGTACTTC	CASSLRQVQETQYF	-	-	TRBJ2-5	TRBV11-3
TGTGCCAGCAGCTTACAGTCGGGACTAGCATCTGTGACCCAGTACTTC	CASSLQSGLASVTQYF	-	TRBD2	TRBJ2-5	TRBV7-9
TGTGCCAGCAGGCAAACCGTAGGGGGGGGCTATGGCTACACCTTC	CASRQTVGGGYGYTF	once	-	TRBJ1-2	TRBV6-5
TGCAGTGCTAGAGATGAGGACATTCAGTACTTC	CSARDEDIQYF	-	-	TRBJ2-4	TRBV20-1
TGTGCCAGCACACCTGCTCAGGGATCGAACACTGAAGCTTTCTTT	CASTPAQGSNTEAFF	-	-	TRBJ1-1	TRBV9
TGTGCCAGCAGTTTAATGGTATTACAGGAAATCGGGGAGCTGTTTTTT	CASSLMVLQEIGELFF	-	-	TRBJ2-2	TRBV27
TGTGCTAGTGGTTTGGGGGGGGTAGTACGCGCCGCCCCAGATACGCAGTATTTT	CASGLGGVVRAAPDTQYF	-	-	TRBJ2-3	TRBV12-5
TGCGCCAGCAGCTCGGGACAGGGAAACACTGAAGCTTTCTTT	CASSSGQGNTEAFF	once	TRBD1	TRBJ1-1	TRBV5-1
TGTGCCAGCAGCTTAGATCGATGGCTAGCGGGCCCCCCCGGGGAGACCCAGTACTTC	CASSLDRWLAGPPGETQYF	-	TRBD2	TRBJ2-5	TRBV11-3
TGTGCCAGCAACCTCGGGACCGGGGAGCTGTTTTTT	CASNLGTGELFF	-	-	TRBJ2-2	TRBV12-3/TRBV12-4
TGTGCCAGCAGCTTTACAGGGGGCGTGAACACTGAAGCTTTCTTT	CASSFTGGVNTEAFF	few	TRBD1	TRBJ1-1	TRBV5-5
TGTGCATCAGGGGGAACACGAGAGACCCAGTACTTC	CASGGTRETQYF	-	TRBD1	TRBJ2-5	TRBV28
TGTGCCAGCAGTTTAGGGCTGGCTTTCTTT	CASSLGLAFF	-	-	TRBJ1-1	TRBV12-3/TRBV12-4
TGTGCCAGCAGCCCCAGACAGGCGGGCGGGGAGCTGTTTTTT	CASSPRQAGGELFF	few	-	TRBJ2-2	TRBV7-9
TGTGCCACCAGCAGAGACCTCCTCTTGAGCGGGAGGGCCACAGATACGCAGTATTTT	CATSRDLLLSGRATDTQYF	-	TRBD2	TRBJ2-3	TRBV15
TGTGCCAGCAGCGTAGACGGGACAGGGGGCAGTCTAGGAGGCTACACCTTC	CASSVDGTGGSLGGYTF	-	TRBD1	TRBJ1-2	TRBV9
TGTGCCAGCAGCCCTATCGGTGGGCCCACAGTGAACACTGAAGCTTTCTTT	CASSPIGGPTVNTEAFF	-	-	TRBJ1-1	TRBV7-9
TGTGCCAGCACCCGGGACTCCCAAACCTACAATGAGCAGTTCTTC	CASTRDSQTYNEQFF	once	-	TRBJ2-1	TRBV9
TGTGCCAGTAGTAGGGCCTCGGCGGGGGGTAGCTACAATGAGCAGTTCTTC	CASSRASAGGSYNEQFF	-	TRBD2	TRBJ2-1	TRBV19